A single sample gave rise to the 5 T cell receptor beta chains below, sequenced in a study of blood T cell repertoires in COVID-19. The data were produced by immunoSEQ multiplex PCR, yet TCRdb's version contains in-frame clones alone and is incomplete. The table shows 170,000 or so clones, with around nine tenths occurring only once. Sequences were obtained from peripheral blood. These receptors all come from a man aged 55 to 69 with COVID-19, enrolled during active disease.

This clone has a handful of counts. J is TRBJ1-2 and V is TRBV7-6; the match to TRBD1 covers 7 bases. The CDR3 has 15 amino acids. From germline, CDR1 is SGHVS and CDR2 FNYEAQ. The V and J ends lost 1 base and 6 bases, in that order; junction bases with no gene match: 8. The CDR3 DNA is TGTGCCAGCAGCTTAGTGTCCGCCAGGGGGAATGGCTACACCTTC. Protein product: CASSLVSARGNGYTF.

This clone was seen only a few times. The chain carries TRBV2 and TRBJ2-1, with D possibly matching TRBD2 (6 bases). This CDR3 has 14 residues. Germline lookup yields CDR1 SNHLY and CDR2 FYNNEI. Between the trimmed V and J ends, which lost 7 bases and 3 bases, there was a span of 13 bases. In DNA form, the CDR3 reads TGTGCCAGCACCGGTTCGGACTACTACAATGAGCAGTTCTTC. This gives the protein CASTGSDYYNEQFF. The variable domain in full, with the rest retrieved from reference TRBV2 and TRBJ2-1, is EPEVTQTPSHQVTQMGQEVILRCVPISNHLYFYWYRQILGQKVEFLVSFYNNEISEKSEIFDDQFSVERPDGSNFTLKIRSTKLEDSAMYFCASTGSDYYNEQFFGPGTRLTVL.

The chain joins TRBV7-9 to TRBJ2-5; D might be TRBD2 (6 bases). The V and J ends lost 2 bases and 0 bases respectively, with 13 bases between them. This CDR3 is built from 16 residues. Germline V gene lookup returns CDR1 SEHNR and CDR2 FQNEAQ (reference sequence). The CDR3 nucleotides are TGTGCCAGCAGCTTAAATAGCGGCCGATACCAAGAGACCCAGTACTTC. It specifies CASSLNSGRYQETQYF.

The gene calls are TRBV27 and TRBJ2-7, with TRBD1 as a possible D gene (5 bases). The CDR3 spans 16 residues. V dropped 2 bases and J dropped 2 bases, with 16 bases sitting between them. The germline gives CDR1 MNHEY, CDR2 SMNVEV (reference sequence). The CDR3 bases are TGTGCCAGCAGTTTACGACCGACAGAGATTACCTACGAGCAGTACTTC. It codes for CASSLRPTEITYEQYF.

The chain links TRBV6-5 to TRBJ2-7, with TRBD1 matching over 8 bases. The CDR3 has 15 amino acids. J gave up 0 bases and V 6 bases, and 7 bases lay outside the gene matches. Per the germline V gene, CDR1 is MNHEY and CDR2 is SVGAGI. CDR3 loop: CASRLRDRTSYEQYF. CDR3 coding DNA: TGTGCCAGCAGGCTTCGGGACAGGACCTCCTACGAGCAGTACTTC.